This T cell receptor (beta chain) originates from a study of OX40 agonist ivuxolimab in advanced cancers. Points from the study as a whole: Clonal expansion was among the lowest in partial responders at 0.1-3.0 mg/kg, especially CD8+.

Germline CDR1 and CDR2: MNHEY and SMNVEV (reference sequence). V was clipped by 2 bases and J by 1 base, with 12 bases between them. There are 16 residues in the CDR3. The table came from immunoSEQ multiplex PCR; TCRdb's copy has only in-frame clones and leaves some out. The table records over 75,000 clones, around nine tenths of them present only once. Concerning this clone itself: Its target is not known.

The V gene is TRBV27, the J gene TRBJ1-5; TRBD1 is a possible D gene (5 bases). Sequences were derived from CD4+ or CD8+ T cells sorted from blood, sampled in a trial of the OX40 agonist ivuxolimab. The TCR sequence derives from an adult with an advanced solid tumor such as melanoma, head and neck, liver or kidney cancer. The CDR3 DNA is TGTGCCAGCAGTTTAAGGGGCCGCCTAAGCAATCAGCCCCAGCATTTT. It yields the protein CASSLRGRLSNQPQHF.